This passage covers 21 T cell receptor beta chains from one sample sequenced in a study of cytomegalovirus exposure and HLA in healthy donors. Amplification used 60 Vbeta primers and 13 Jbeta primers. Repertoires were generated with immunoSEQ multiplex PCR, while TCRdb's copy carries only in-frame clones and drops some. Of 130,000 or so clones listed, 80% to 85% are singletons. The sample was PBMCs. The receptors shown here come from a woman in her thirties or forties in good health and CMV-seronegative.

V is TRBV5-4 and J is TRBJ1-2; weak D call: TRBD1 (5 bases). The CDR3 loop spans 11 amino acids. The germline V gene has CDR1 SGHNT and CDR2 YYREEE (reference sequence). V was shortened by 4 bases and J by 4 bases, with 5 bases between the two germline ends. The CDR3 bases are TGTGCCAGCAGCCAGGGCTATGGCTACACCTTC. The encoded protein is CASSQGYGYTF.

V usage is TRBV27 and J usage is TRBJ1-1; possible D gene TRBD1, 6 bases. The CDR3 has 19 residues. Germline V lookup: CDR1 MNHEY, CDR2 SMNVEV (reference sequence). Trimming removed 4 bases from V and 0 bases from J, with 24 bases in between. The CDR3 DNA sequence: TGTGCCAGCAGTTCCCTGACAGGTGACGGCGCTTCTCTGAACACTGAAGCTTTCTTT. Translation: CASSSLTGDGASLNTEAFF.

J is TRBJ2-7 and V is TRBV5-1; the D gene is possibly TRBD1 (5 bases). Trimming pared 0 bases from V and 5 bases from J, leaving 12 bases between. There are 14 residues in the CDR3. CDR1 is SGHRS and CDR2 is YFSETQ in the germline V gene. The CDR3 reads CASSLGAGNDEQYF. DNA for the CDR3: TGCGCCAGCAGCTTGGGTGCAGGGAACGACGAGCAGTACTTC.

The chain uses TRBV7-3 and TRBJ1-2; TRBD1 agrees at 8 bases. Germline V gene lookup returns CDR1 SGHTA and CDR2 FQGTGA. CDR3 size: 14 residues. The junction had 7 bases not matched to a gene; V was cut back by 5 bases and J by 5 bases. The CDR3, as DNA: TGTGCCAGCAGCCCAACAGGGGGTGATTATGGCTACACCTTC. This codes for CASSPTGGDYGYTF.

The chain has TRBV5-1 and TRBJ1-1; a possible D gene is TRBD1 (6 bases). CDR1 is SGHRS and CDR2 is YFSETQ in the germline V gene. This CDR3 region has 15 residues. The ends were cut back, 3 bases at V and 3 bases at J, with 15 bases in the middle. The CDR3 bases are TGCGCCAGCAGCTCATTACAGGGTACCGACACTGAAGCTTTCTTT. This encodes CASSSLQGTDTEAFF.

The chain couples TRBV5-6 to TRBJ1-2; D possibly corresponds to TRBD1 (6 bases). The V gene lost 5 bases and the J gene lost 4 bases, with 18 bases spanning the gap. This CDR3 contains 15 residues. The germline gives CDR1 SGHDT, CDR2 YYEEEE. CDR3 DNA: TGTGCCAGCAGGAGACGGGGGGGCGATATCTATGGCTACACCTTC. It translates to CASRRRGGDIYGYTF.

The rearrangement joins TRBV10-1 to TRBJ2-7; 8 bases agree with TRBD2. Germline V gene data show CDR1 as WNHNN and CDR2 as SYGVQD (reference sequence). The CDR3 covers 14 residues. The V and J ends lost 5 bases and 5 bases, in that order; junction bases with no gene match: 8. The CDR3: CASSFSGEGNEQYF. CDR3 nucleotides: TGCGCCAGCAGTTTTAGCGGGGAGGGCAACGAGCAGTACTTC.

This clone was picked up one time. This chain uses TRBV5-1 with TRBJ1-1, with 9 bases aligning to TRBD1. Germline values: CDR1 SGHRS, CDR2 YFSETQ. Trimming took 3 bases from V and 9 from J; bases not matched to a gene: 12. This CDR3 region has 15 residues. The CDR3 DNA reads TGCGCCAGCAGCTCCTGGAGGGGACAGGGAAGTAAAGCTTTCTTT. Encoded protein: CASSSWRGQGSKAFF.

The chain couples TRBV30 to TRBJ1-6; maybe TRBD1 (6 bases). CDR1 and CDR2 from the germline V gene are GTSNPN and SVGIG (reference sequence). The CDR3 is made up of 13 amino acids. V was pared by 5 bases and J by 9 bases, with 14 bases between. The CDR3 spells CAWQTGMGSPLHF. In nucleotides, the CDR3 is TGTGCCTGGCAAACAGGGATGGGTTCACCCCTCCACTTT.

The rearrangement uses TRBV15 and TRBJ2-1; D remains ambiguous. Per the germline V gene, CDR1 is LNHNV and CDR2 is YYDKDF (reference sequence). The CDR3 has 17 amino acids. Trimming removed 0 bases at V and 0 bases at J, with 12 bases between. The CDR3 DNA sequence: TGTGCCACCAGCAGAGAGTTAGCCGAGAGCTCCTACAATGAGCAGTTCTTC. This gives the protein CATSRELAESSYNEQFF.

The CDR3 region has the DNA TGTGCCAGCAGTTTATCGGACAGGGTTACTGAAGCTTTCTTT. It specifies CASSLSDRVTEAFF. The gene calls are TRBV27 and TRBJ1-1, with 8 nucleotides matching TRBD1. Germline-derived CDR1 and CDR2 are MNHEY and SMNVEV (reference sequence). The junction had 2 bases not matched to a gene; V was cut back by 0 bases and J by 5 bases. The CDR3 sequence is 14 residues long.

This clone was seen more than once but under ten times. The chain carries TRBV7-9 and TRBJ1-1; D unclear. This CDR3 comprises 13 residues. Germline V gives CDR1 SEHNR, CDR2 FQNEAQ (reference sequence). The V and J ends lost 5 bases and 8 bases respectively, with 15 bases between them. DNA for the CDR3: TGTGCCAGCAGCCTCACTCAAGTACAGGAAGCTTTCTTT. Its translation is CASSLTQVQEAFF.

The rearrangement joins TRBV28 to TRBJ1-5; a possible D gene is TRBD1 (6 bases). V gave up 2 bases and J gave up 2 bases, with 10 bases separating them. CDR1 and CDR2 from the germline V gene are MDHEN and SYDVKM. The CDR3 sequence is 15 residues long. Written as DNA, the CDR3 is TGTGCCAGCAGTTTAAGCAGGGGTGGCAATCAGCCCCAGCATTTT. Its protein is CASSLSRGGNQPQHF. Using reference TRBV28 and TRBJ1-5 for the parts outside the CDR3, the full variable domain is DVKVTQSSRYLVKRTGEKVFLECVQDMDHENMFWYRQDPGLGLRLIYFSYDVKMKEKGDIPEGYSVSREKKERFSLILESASTNQTSMYLCASSLSRGGNQPQHFGDGTRLSIL.

The chain recombines TRBV7-2 with TRBJ1-1, with 7 positions matching TRBD1. V gave up 4 bases and J gave up 4 bases; unmatched junction bases: 6. This CDR3 contains 14 residues. Per the germline V gene, CDR1 is SGHTA and CDR2 is FQGNSA. The CDR3 spells CASSSPDRATEAFF. The CDR3 coding sequence is TGTGCCAGCAGCTCCCCCGACAGGGCCACTGAAGCTTTCTTT.

This CDR3 is CATSRDVSVGLQLEQYF. The CDR3 DNA sequence: TGTGCCACCAGCAGAGATGTATCAGTGGGACTGCAACTAGAGCAGTACTTC. The chain uses TRBV15 and TRBJ2-7, with a weak D call TRBD2 (6 bases). Germline CDR1 is LNHNV and CDR2 is YYDKDF (reference sequence). Trimming cost V 0 bases and J 7 bases, with 22 bases left between them. This CDR3 is built from 17 residues. The whole variable domain, filled in from reference TRBV15 and TRBJ2-7, reads DAMVIQNPRYQVTQFGKPVTLSCSQTLNHNVMYWYQQKSSQAPKLLFHYYDKDFNNEADTPDNFQSRRPNTSFCFLDIRSPGLGDTAMYLCATSRDVSVGLQLEQYFGPGTRLTVT.

V usage is TRBV19 and J usage is TRBJ2-1, with 10 bases fitting TRBD2. CDR3 length: 15 residues. CDR1 LNHDA and CDR2 SQIVND come from the germline V gene (reference sequence). The trim removed 5 bases at V and 0 bases at J, leaving 1 base unmatched. This CDR3 reads CASSRLAGSYNEQFF. The DNA for the CDR3 is TGTGCCAGTAGTCGACTAGCGGGCTCCTACAATGAGCAGTTCTTC.

The rearrangement uses TRBV7-9 and TRBJ2-1; no clear D gene. V was clipped by 5 bases and J by 5 bases, with 10 bases between them. The CDR3 is 13 residues long. Germline lookup yields CDR1 SEHNR and CDR2 FQNEAQ (reference sequence). CDR3 bases: TGTGCCAGCAGCCCTCCCTCAGACAATGAGCAGTTCTTC. It specifies CASSPPSDNEQFF.

The genes are TRBV9 and TRBJ2-5; D might be TRBD2 (5 bases). From germline, CDR1 is SGDLS and CDR2 YYNGEE. V lost 1 base to trimming and J lost 1 base, with 14 bases between them. The CDR3 runs 16 residues. The CDR3 region has the DNA TGTGCCAGCAGCGTAACTAGGGCGGGCGGCCAAGAGACCCAGTACTTC. Translation: CASSVTRAGGQETQYF. Combining the CDR3 with reference TRBV9 and TRBJ2-5 gives the whole variable domain DSGVTQTPKHLITATGQRVTLRCSPRSGDLSVYWYQQSLDQGLQFLIQYYNGEERAKGNILERFSAQQFPDLHSELNLSSLELGDSALYFCASSVTRAGGQETQYFGPGTRLLVL.

The rearrangement uses TRBV10-3 and TRBJ2-7; 11 bases are a match to TRBD1. After removal of 3 bases from V and 2 bases from J, the junction contained 12 bases not matched to a gene. Germline values: CDR1 ENHRY, CDR2 SYGVKD. This CDR3 region has 18 residues. CDR3 coding DNA: TGTGCCATCAGTGATGGGTGGAAGAAGGGACAGGGGGCCTACGAGCAGTACTTC. Encoded protein: CAISDGWKKGQGAYEQYF.

V gene TRBV7-2 combines with J gene TRBJ2-5; 15 positions agree with TRBD2. Trimming cost V 7 bases and J 2 bases; bases outside gene matches: 5. Germline V lookup: CDR1 SGHTA, CDR2 FQGNSA. This CDR3 spans 16 amino acids. The CDR3 reads CASTKGLAGGQETQYF. The CDR3 DNA follows: TGTGCCAGCACCAAAGGACTAGCGGGAGGGCAAGAGACCCAGTACTTC.

J is TRBJ2-3 and V is TRBV6-6; 13 bases agree with TRBD2. The germline gives CDR1 MNHNY, CDR2 SVGAGI (reference sequence). The ends lost 10 bases at V and 4 bases at J; junction bases unmatched: 5. This CDR3 is 14 amino acids long. This CDR3 is CATDTSGRADTQYF. As DNA, the CDR3 is TGTGCCACCGACACTAGCGGGAGGGCAGATACGCAGTATTTT.